These T cell receptor beta chains were read from a single sample in a study of T cell responses to AZD1222 COVID-19 vaccine. Clones were read by immunoSEQ multiplex PCR, and TCRdb kept only the in-frame ones, dropping some. This repertoire shows 150,000 to 180,000 clones, under 95% found once; its top ten account for 18%. Sample: peripheral blood, taken on day 0 of AZD1222 vaccination. These receptors were taken from an adult in good health. The CDR3 runs from the conserved cysteine through the conserved F or W. A D gene is named only where the DNA matches it firmly. Clone size appears in some rows only: once, few, many, or a class for an expanded clone.

v_call	d_call	j_call	clone_size	cdr3_aa	cdr3_nt
TRBV3-1/TRBV3-2	NA	TRBJ1-4	NA	CASSQAPSAGVLMKKLFF	TGTGCCAGCAGCCAAGCACCGTCAGCCGGGGTCCTAATGAAGAAACTGTTTTTT
TRBV30	NA	TRBJ1-2	NA	CAWSVTAPSYGYTF	TGTGCCTGGAGTGTGACAGCCCCTTCCTATGGCTACACCTTC
TRBV30	NA	TRBJ2-2	once	CAWKVNRQNTGELFF	TGTGCCTGGAAGGTGAACCGGCAGAACACCGGGGAGCTGTTTTTT
TRBV5-5	NA	TRBJ1-5	few	CASSLQGRDNQPQHF	TGTGCCAGCAGCCTTCAGGGGCGCGACAATCAGCCCCAGCATTTT
TRBV7-2	TRBD1	TRBJ2-3	NA	CASSLAQGVDTQYF	TGTGCCAGCAGCTTAGCGCAGGGGGTAGATACGCAGTATTTT
TRBV5-1	TRBD1	TRBJ2-7	NA	CASSSHRDRDYEQYF	TGCGCCAGCAGCTCGCATCGGGACAGGGACTACGAGCAGTACTTC
TRBV9	TRBD2	TRBJ2-1	NA	CASSPRPGLAAYNEQFF	TGTGCCAGCAGCCCAAGGCCGGGACTAGCGGCTTACAATGAGCAGTTCTTC
TRBV9	NA	TRBJ2-3	NA	CASSGPSRAQYF	TGTGCCAGCAGCGGACCCTCCCGAGCGCAGTATTTT
TRBV4-1	TRBD2	TRBJ2-1	NA	CASSQDPWTSGQYNEQFF	TGCGCCAGCAGCCAAGATCCCTGGACTAGCGGGCAATACAATGAGCAGTTCTTC
TRBV25-1	TRBD1	TRBJ1-6	NA	CASSEQGARIGALHF	TGTGCCAGCAGTGAACAGGGGGCGCGTATAGGGGCCCTCCACTTT
TRBV28	NA	TRBJ2-7	NA	CASSFEGRGYEQYF	TGTGCCAGCAGTTTTGAGGGCCGAGGCTACGAGCAGTACTTC
TRBV7-6	NA	TRBJ1-1	NA	CASSPSQGLAEAFF	TGTGCCAGCAGCCCATCACAGGGACTGGCTGAAGCTTTCTTT
TRBV15	NA	TRBJ2-3	NA	CATSRDNAADTQYF	TGTGCCACCAGCAGAGATAACGCTGCAGATACGCAGTATTTT
TRBV16	NA	TRBJ1-1	NA	CASSPEGGYREAFF	TGTGCCAGCAGCCCCGAAGGAGGGTACAGGGAAGCTTTCTTT
TRBV15	TRBD1	TRBJ2-5	NA	CATSRDRQGVETQYF	TGTGCCACCAGCAGAGATCGACAGGGTGTAGAGACCCAGTACTTC
TRBV10-3	NA	TRBJ2-7	NA	CAIRGRTADYEQYF	TGTGCCATCAGGGGAAGGACGGCAGACTACGAGCAGTACTTC
TRBV4-2	NA	TRBJ1-2	NA	CASSLEQQGIYGYTF	TGTGCCAGCAGCCTCGAACAACAGGGCATCTATGGCTACACCTTC
TRBV29-1	TRBD1	TRBJ1-1	NA	CSVEIPTGDTEAFF	TGCAGCGTTGAAATTCCGACAGGGGACACTGAAGCTTTCTTT
TRBV18	NA	TRBJ2-3	NA	CASSPISDFTDTQYF	TGTGCCAGCTCACCGATATCGGACTTCACAGATACGCAGTATTTT
TRBV28	TRBD1	TRBJ1-1	NA	CASSPRTGGFTEAFF	TGTGCCAGCAGTCCCCGGACAGGGGGCTTCACTGAAGCTTTCTTT
TRBV6-1	TRBD1	TRBJ1-2	NA	CASSDGQVHSYGYTF	TGTGCCAGCAGTGATGGACAGGTTCATAGCTATGGCTACACCTTC
TRBV30	NA	TRBJ2-1	NA	CAWKAGDYNEQFF	TGTGCCTGGAAGGCAGGGGACTACAATGAGCAGTTCTTC
TRBV11-3	TRBD2	TRBJ2-5	once	CASSFAQGGETQYF	TGTGCCAGCAGCTTCGCGCAGGGAGGGGAGACCCAGTACTTC